This T cell receptor beta chain appears in the sequencing data of a study of cytomegalovirus exposure and HLA in healthy donors (dated by TCRdb to about 2017). Background on the whole study: An earlier analysis of approximately 640 of the donors reported about 250 Gb of sequence data and roughly 100 million unique TCR beta sequences from some 180 million T cells. About 300 gigabases of sequencing data and approximately 80 million unique TCR sequences were included in an early release covering several hundred HLA-typed donors. The number of typed donors differed by locus: roughly 629-640 for A, B, C, DRB1 and DQB1; 522 for DQA1; approximately 600 for DPA1; and around 450 for DPB1. Rather than using new phenotypic data, the later analysis identified candidate immune exposures from TCR beta sequences and from how often those sequences occurred across donors. An earlier analysis of about 600 of the donors used high-throughput TCR beta sequencing to judge whether each TCR beta V gene segment behaved as functional or pseudogenic. A few DR-DQ haplotypes were treated as single units for association and clustering because of strong linkage in the cohort. In a later analysis, previously published TCR beta repertoires from 550 to 700 donors were re-analyzed and high-resolution HLA genotyping was added so that TCR occurrence patterns could be studied. Along with the 666-subject first cohort, a separate validation cohort of 120 different subjects was used. To predict cytomegalovirus infection status, the study combined high-throughput TCR immunosequencing, statistical association of individual TCRs with disease status, and machine learning. Among some 410 genotyped donors of the cohort, an average of around 240,000 unique TCR beta nucleotide sequences were sequenced per donor, around 20% of them non-productive. Among the roughly 370 genotyped donors, around 81% belonged to the genetic ancestry cluster associated with self-reported Caucasian donors. Donor age, sex, ethnicity and CMV serostatus were collected together with the repertoire data. Genome-wide SNP genotypes for about three fifths of the roughly 700 donors were used in a later genetic analysis, which treated that subset as a discovery cohort. Every discovery cohort repertoire had been produced on one sequencing platform. The study aimed to test whether cataloging public T cell receptors could reveal signatures of past pathogen exposure. The study profiled the T cell repertoires of 500 to 800 subjects by immunosequencing and related them to cytomegalovirus serostatus. Class I and class II HLA loci were covered by the typing at four-digit resolution.

The paper's findings and limits, for the study overall: A later analysis found that most CMV-associated TCR beta chains appeared HLA-restricted, with HLA associations seemingly driven largely by CMV exposure. Most TCR sequences were seen in very few donors, while some public TCRs were found in many individuals. At a false discovery rate of 0.05, a later analysis linked approximately 18,000 TCR beta sequences to specific HLA alleles. Because the 87-base-pair reads could not distinguish some IMGT-functional V segments, including TRBV6-2 and TRBV6-3, those segments were excluded. A group of highly shared sequence variants was considered likely to be a technical artifact of the sequencing pipeline. The cohort was sequenced for TCR beta chains only, and without alpha or paired-chain data the features that could be detected were limited. In vitro tests confirmed that a few of the cytomegalovirus-associated TCR beta chains recognize cytomegalovirus antigens. The authors suggested that the approach could potentially be generalized to other disease states and immunological phenotypes. The presence/absence analyses assumed that sequencing depth was roughly uniform across donors, and that assumption may not be true. The classifier was reported to diagnose cytomegalovirus status with high specificity and sensitivity in both the original cohort and the validation cohort. Because counts were too low, approximately 18 rarely observed V segments, including chromosome 9 orphons, were excluded from the earlier analysis of some 540 of the donors. HLA typing was unavailable for some donors at each locus, so association tests used only the typed subset. Assigning TCR associations to individual alleles was difficult when HLA alleles, especially DR and DQ, strongly co-occurred. In a later analysis, several top co-occurrence clusters were reported to appear linked to parvovirus B19, influenza, CMV and Epstein-Barr virus. A later analysis found that TCR association rates varied across HLA loci, with DRB1 alleles showing the most associated TCRs and HLA-C alleles the fewest. An earlier analysis of some 560 of the donors showed that most TCR beta V segments appeared in productive rearrangements either about 87% or about 30% of the time, which broadly matched IMGT annotations. In a later analysis, HLA-associated TCR beta chains showed more clonal expansion and lower generation probabilities than non-associated chains that were equally common. A total of fewer than 200 TCR beta chains were listed by the study as associated with cytomegalovirus. Linkage disequilibrium might explain the correlated functional status among segregating V segments, but an unknown experimental factor could not be excluded. According to a later genetic analysis, donors in an Asian-associated ancestry cluster had fewer N-insertions in productive TCRs than the approximately 650-donor mean. V-gene and J-gene trimming of TCR beta chains was associated with a missense DCLRE1C variant in a later genetic analysis, and the association was replicated in an independent cohort. A further reported finding was that TCR beta sequences accurately predicted the HLA-A and HLA-B alleles for most subjects in the first cohort. For the cohort, immune exposure information was limited to CMV serostatus.

Deletion took 8 bases off V and 1 base off J, with a span of 18 bases between the germline ends. Including cysteine and phenylalanine, the CDR3 has 15 amino acids. Kept here is only the CDR3 DNA, which spans 45 bases and is read in frame from base 1. In the germline V gene, CDR1 corresponds to SNHLY and CDR2 to FYNNEI. Note on this clone: Its binding antigen is unknown. No base-level quality is on record; no much larger clone is a single base apart.

The cohort was made up of 666 healthy bone marrow donors. All cohort members were sampled while nominally healthy, although unrecorded immune exposures were likely present. The donor was CMV seronegative and belonged to the group of 352 seronegative cohort members. A peripheral blood sample was provided by each donor, and peripheral blood mononuclear cells were used for TCR beta sequencing. The Qiagen DNeasy Blood Extraction Kit was used to extract genomic DNA from the blood cell samples. Library creation used the immunoSEQ multiplex PCR assay. The multiplex PCR relied on a mix of 60 forward primers for TCR Vbeta segments and 13 reverse primers for TCR Jbeta segments. The CDR3 region of rearranged TCR beta genes was amplified from genomic DNA with a multiplex PCR assay. On the Illumina HiSeq System, the amplified TCR beta libraries were sequenced as 87-base-pair reads. The source study handled its data this way. In a later analysis, around 80 million unique TCR beta chains were counted across the approximately 640 repertoires, and roughly 10 million of these chains were shared by at least two donors. A nearest-neighbor algorithm error-corrected the raw reads and collapsed the reads into unique sequences, merging closely related sequences to remove PCR and sequencing errors. CDR3 sequences were aligned to IMGT reference sequences to assign V, D and J gene segments. Each retained sequence needed at least a six-nucleotide match to both a V gene segment and a J gene segment. A rearrangement counted as productive if the CDR3 had no stop codons and remained in frame with V and J, and every other rearrangement counted as non-productive. Following IMGT convention, CDR3 was defined as the stretch from the second conserved V-encoded cysteine to the conserved J-encoded phenylalanine. The earlier analysis of about 640 of the donors excluded any sequence lacking an unambiguous match to a single V gene segment. An earlier analysis of several hundred of the donors called V segments functional above 56.7% productive rearrangements and segregating when the between-donor standard deviation exceeded 5%. A statistical classification framework was built to diagnose cytomegalovirus status from the catalog of TCR beta chain sequences. A later analysis assigned V and J genes by comparing TCR nucleotide sequences with IMGT/GENE-DB human TR gene sequences. A later analysis assigned CDR3 sequences and most-parsimonious VDJ recombination scenarios with the TCRdist pipeline. In a later analysis, each TCR beta chain was defined by its CDR3 amino acid sequence together with its V-gene family, and reads without a unique V-gene family were excluded. To address suspected cross-contamination and a sequencing artifact, a later analysis removed 550 to 750 highly shared, low-generation-probability nucleotide sequences. In a later analysis, a clonal expansion index was calculated for each public chain from normalized within-repertoire ranks of inferred template counts. In a later analysis, generation probabilities were computed using a VDJ recombination model fitted to out-of-frame rearrangements, and the results were checked against IGoR. A later analysis scored TCR-TCR, TCR-HLA and TCR-CMV co-occurrence with hypergeometric tests, applying a repertoire-size bias correction to TCR pairs. To estimate false discovery rates, a later analysis permuted the HLA or CMV assignments 20 times. In a later analysis, co-occurring TCRs were grouped using DBSCAN, with TCRdist sequence similarity added in when clustering inside HLA-allele-positive subsets. Repertoires with fewer than 30,000 or more than 120,000 public chains, plus five repertoires with anomalous nucleotide sharing, were excluded from co-occurrence clustering. TCRdb's version of the immuneACCESS table is confined to in-frame rearrangements and falls short of the full clone set. An unresolved V gene accounts for under half of the shortfall where checked; the remainder is of unknown origin. V, J and clone size reflect that table, while D and trimming were determined from the DNA. In this sample the table shows about 170,000 clones, over 80% of which occur a single time. The ten largest account for about 1.2% of the sample.

Here the chain combines TRBV2 and TRBJ2-7; no D gene can be assigned with confidence. The sequence was obtained from a boy between 2 and 10 years old in good health and CMV-seronegative. The sample taken for sequencing was PBMCs. The DNA sequence reads TGTGCCAGCCAATTGGCATCCCTCTCATCCTACGAGCAGTACTTC. It encodes CASQLASLSSYEQYF.